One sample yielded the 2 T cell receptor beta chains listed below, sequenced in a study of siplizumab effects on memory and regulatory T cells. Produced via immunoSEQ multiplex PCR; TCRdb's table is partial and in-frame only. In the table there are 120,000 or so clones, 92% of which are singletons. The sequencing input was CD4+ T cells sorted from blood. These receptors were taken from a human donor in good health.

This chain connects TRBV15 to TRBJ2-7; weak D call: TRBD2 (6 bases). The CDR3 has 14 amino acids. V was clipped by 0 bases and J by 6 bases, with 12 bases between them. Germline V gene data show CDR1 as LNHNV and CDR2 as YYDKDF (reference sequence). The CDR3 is CATSRDPLAGEQYF. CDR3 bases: TGTGCCACCAGCAGAGATCCACTAGCTGGCGAGCAGTACTTC.

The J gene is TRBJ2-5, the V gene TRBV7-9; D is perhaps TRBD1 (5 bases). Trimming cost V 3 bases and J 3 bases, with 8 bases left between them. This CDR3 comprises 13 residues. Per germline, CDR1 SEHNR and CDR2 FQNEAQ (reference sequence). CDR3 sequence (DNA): TGTGCCAGCAGCTTCTCGACAGAAGAGACCCAGTACTTC. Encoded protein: CASSFSTEETQYF.